This is a list of T cell receptor beta chains from one sample in a study of blood T cell repertoires in COVID-19. The method was immunoSEQ multiplex PCR; TCRdb's version includes in-frame clones alone and lacks a portion of them. The table has approximately 180,000 clones, 82% seen once. The sample was peripheral blood. These receptors came from a woman aged 70 to 79 with acute or convalescent COVID-19. Each CDR3 is given with its conserved first and last residue.

CDR3 protein: CASSTTNTGELFF; J gene: TRBJ2-2; CDR3 length: 13; V gene: TRBV28
CDR3 protein: CASSADRVGYNEQFF; J gene: TRBJ2-1; CDR3 length: 15; V gene: TRBV7-6
CDR3 protein: CASSLRDTYGYTF; J gene: TRBJ1-2; CDR3 length: 13; V gene: TRBV5-4
CDR3 protein: CASSLQGSAHEQYF; J gene: TRBJ2-7; CDR3 length: 14; V gene: TRBV7-2
CDR3 protein: CASSLAIGGTGELFF; J gene: TRBJ2-2; CDR3 length: 15; V gene: TRBV7-2
CDR3 protein: CASSFGEAPTDTQYF; J gene: TRBJ2-3; CDR3 length: 15; V gene: TRBV5-1
CDR3 protein: CASSLQALNTEAFF; J gene: TRBJ1-1; CDR3 length: 14; V gene: TRBV7-6
CDR3 protein: CASSTLAGGAKNIQYF; J gene: TRBJ2-4; CDR3 length: 16; V gene: TRBV19
CDR3 protein: CASSSTVNYGYTF; J gene: TRBJ1-2; CDR3 length: 13; V gene: TRBV28
CDR3 protein: CASSFRNPGLAIKTQYF; J gene: TRBJ2-5; CDR3 length: 17; V gene: TRBV7-2
CDR3 protein: CASSLAQGAAGELFF; J gene: TRBJ2-2; CDR3 length: 15; V gene: TRBV7-9
CDR3 protein: CASSLNQQVGYSGYTF; J gene: TRBJ1-2; CDR3 length: 16; V gene: TRBV7-6
CDR3 protein: CAWSGDNQETQYF; J gene: TRBJ2-5; CDR3 length: 13; V gene: TRBV30
CDR3 protein: CASSQGGSNQPQHF; J gene: TRBJ1-5; CDR3 length: 14; V gene: TRBV28
CDR3 protein: CASSLLQRRWDRGNTEAFF; J gene: TRBJ1-1; CDR3 length: 19; V gene: TRBV28
CDR3 protein: CSAVSGYSPIF; J gene: TRBJ1-3; CDR3 length: 11; V gene: TRBV20-1
CDR3 protein: CASSLGELYEQYF; J gene: TRBJ2-7; CDR3 length: 13; V gene: TRBV11-2
CDR3 protein: CASSPSGQPNTGELFF; J gene: TRBJ2-2; CDR3 length: 16; V gene: TRBV18
CDR3 protein: CASSLGGRQNTEAFF; J gene: TRBJ1-1; CDR3 length: 15; V gene: TRBV7-6
CDR3 protein: CASSSSTSGPYNEQFF; J gene: TRBJ2-1; CDR3 length: 16; V gene: TRBV28
CDR3 protein: CASSLPTGELFF; J gene: TRBJ2-2; CDR3 length: 12; V gene: TRBV28
CDR3 protein: CASSSGTGGSYYGYTF; J gene: TRBJ1-2; CDR3 length: 16; V gene: TRBV11-1
CDR3 protein: CASSLPRVGELNQPQHF; J gene: TRBJ1-5; CDR3 length: 17; V gene: TRBV28
CDR3 protein: CASSMGQPDTEAFF; J gene: TRBJ1-1; CDR3 length: 14; V gene: TRBV9
CDR3 protein: CATSDHARDTNEQFF; J gene: TRBJ2-1; CDR3 length: 15; V gene: TRBV24-1
CDR3 protein: CASSLDLGKNRPQHF; J gene: TRBJ1-5; CDR3 length: 15; V gene: TRBV7-2
CDR3 protein: CSAGGGDEPQHF; J gene: TRBJ1-5; CDR3 length: 12; V gene: TRBV29-1
CDR3 protein: CATSEGDTEAFF; J gene: TRBJ1-1; CDR3 length: 12; V gene: TRBV24-1
CDR3 protein: CASSQLYLAGDGTDTQYF; J gene: TRBJ2-3; CDR3 length: 18; V gene: TRBV14
CDR3 protein: CAWRGAPGQGAYNSPLHF; J gene: TRBJ1-6; CDR3 length: 18; V gene: TRBV30
CDR3 protein: CASSLGVAFGNTIYF; J gene: TRBJ1-3; CDR3 length: 15; V gene: TRBV28
CDR3 protein: CASSRTLTGELFF; J gene: TRBJ2-2; CDR3 length: 13; V gene: TRBV9
CDR3 protein: CASSHGQGAYYGYTF; J gene: TRBJ1-2; CDR3 length: 15; V gene: TRBV7-8
CDR3 protein: CASKGGGRLTEAFF; J gene: TRBJ1-1; CDR3 length: 14; V gene: TRBV19
CDR3 protein: CSASRQGANHGYTF; J gene: TRBJ1-2; CDR3 length: 14; V gene: TRBV20-1
CDR3 protein: CASSIDFEDGYTF; J gene: TRBJ1-2; CDR3 length: 13; V gene: TRBV21-1
CDR3 protein: CASSVGGQFYEQYF; J gene: TRBJ2-7; CDR3 length: 14; V gene: TRBV9
CDR3 protein: CASSIRTGDTGELFF; J gene: TRBJ2-2; CDR3 length: 15; V gene: TRBV19
CDR3 protein: CASSDRPTYNEQFF; J gene: TRBJ2-1; CDR3 length: 14; V gene: TRBV27
CDR3 protein: CASSLLAGVSTDTQYF; J gene: TRBJ2-3; CDR3 length: 16; V gene: TRBV27